A selection of T cell receptor beta chains follows, all from one sample in a study of response to subunit inactivated influenza vaccine. TCRdb itself ran the RT-PCR reads through MiXCR, one entry per CDR3 protein. This sample has 500,000 or so distinct CDR3 sequences, with approximately 11% found just once. The starting material was PBMCs from blood, obtained 45 days after vaccination. The receptors originated from a man aged 50-59 years who received an inactivated influenza vaccine. Each CDR3 is given with its conserved first and last residue.

CDR3: CSAIRGPANQPQHF; J: TRBJ1-5; V: TRBV20-1
CDR3: CSASEGSGYTF; J: TRBJ1-2; V: TRBV20-1
CDR3: CASSFEGESTDTQYF; J: TRBJ2-3; V: TRBV5-1
CDR3: CASSLFNGRGNEQFF; J: TRBJ2-1; V: TRBV5-5
CDR3: CSARFLAGGSETQYF; J: TRBJ2-3; V: TRBV20-1
CDR3: CASSPTGRGEQYF; J: TRBJ2-7; V: TRBV7-2
CDR3: CASSTSEKTQYF; J: TRBJ2-5; V: TRBV5-1
CDR3: CASSYSDSDYEQYF; J: TRBJ2-7; V: TRBV6-5
CDR3: CASSLDGPNEKLFF; J: TRBJ1-4; V: TRBV12-3/TRBV12-4
CDR3: CASSTSGTARDTQYF; J: TRBJ2-3; V: TRBV7-2
CDR3: CASSQEITRRNYNEQFF; J: TRBJ2-1; V: TRBV4-1
CDR3: CASSPDSYEQFF; J: TRBJ2-1; V: TRBV5-1
CDR3: CSARRGNDQPQHF; J: TRBJ1-5; V: TRBV20-1
CDR3: CASRRSRHEQFF; J: TRBJ2-1; V: TRBV28
CDR3: CASSPRGSREPQHF; J: TRBJ1-5; V: TRBV18
CDR3: CASSSREKNSPLHF; J: TRBJ1-6; V: TRBV4-2
CDR3: CASSRTSRTDTQYF; J: TRBJ2-3; V: TRBV3-1
CDR3: CASSQELAGALSSYEQYF; J: TRBJ2-7; V: TRBV4-3
CDR3: CASSLLGTSQETQYF; J: TRBJ2-5; V: TRBV7-7
CDR3: CASSQPRTSGRAIGELFF; J: TRBJ2-2; V: TRBV6-2/TRBV6-3
CDR3: CATSRPQETQYF; J: TRBJ2-5; V: TRBV15
CDR3: CASLPEPRTSFTDTQYF; J: TRBJ2-3; V: TRBV12-3/TRBV12-4
CDR3: CASSLAGRGTDTQYF; J: TRBJ2-3; V: TRBV7-2
CDR3: CASSEVAVSSPLHF; J: TRBJ1-6; V: TRBV25-1